The clone carrying this T cell receptor (beta chain) was counted many times. The antigen is undetermined. The record originates from a study of blood T cells in healthy people across ages. For the second PCR, which ran for roughly 7 to 11 cycles, a sample-barcoded 5' primer and a J-beta primer mix were used. TCRdb recomputed calls from the 5' RACE reads with MiXCR, one row per CDR3 protein. The sample has around 1.5 million distinct CDR3 sequences, roughly a third seen once. CDR3 size: 17 residues. V lost 0 bases to trimming and J lost 5 bases; unmatched junction nucleotides: 7. Per the germline V gene, CDR1 is ENHRY and CDR2 is SYGVKD. PBMCs, at least 7 million per sample, were isolated. The study, taken as a whole, reports: With age, beta diversity per million T cells declined roughly linearly, significantly by 40. Diversity figures based on one million T cells were deemed too low.

The chain uses TRBV10-3 and TRBJ2-1; 10 bases are shared with TRBD1. Material for sequencing was blood. This TCR was recovered from a woman aged 25-40 years in good health. CDR3 nucleotide sequence: TGTGCCATCAGTGAGTCGAATAGGGGGACAGGGGACAATGAGCAGTTCTTC. Its translation is CAISESNRGTGDNEQFF.